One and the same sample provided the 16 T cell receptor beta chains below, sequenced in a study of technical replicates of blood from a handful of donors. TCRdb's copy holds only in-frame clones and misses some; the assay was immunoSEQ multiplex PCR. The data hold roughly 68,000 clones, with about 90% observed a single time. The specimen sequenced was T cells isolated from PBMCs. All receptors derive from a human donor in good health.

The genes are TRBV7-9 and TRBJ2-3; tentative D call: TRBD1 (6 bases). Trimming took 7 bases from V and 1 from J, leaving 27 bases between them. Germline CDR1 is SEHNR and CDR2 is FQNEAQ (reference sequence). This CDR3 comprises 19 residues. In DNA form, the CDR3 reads TGTGCCAGCAACGATCCGGGACAAAGGCGTTCGGGCCGCACAGATACGCAGTATTTT. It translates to CASNDPGQRRSGRTDTQYF.

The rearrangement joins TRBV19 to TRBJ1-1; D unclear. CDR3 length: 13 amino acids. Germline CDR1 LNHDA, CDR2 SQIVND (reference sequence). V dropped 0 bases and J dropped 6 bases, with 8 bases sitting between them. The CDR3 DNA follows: TGTGCCAGTAGTATAGACCGAACGGCTGAAGCTTTCTTT. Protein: CASSIDRTAEAFF.

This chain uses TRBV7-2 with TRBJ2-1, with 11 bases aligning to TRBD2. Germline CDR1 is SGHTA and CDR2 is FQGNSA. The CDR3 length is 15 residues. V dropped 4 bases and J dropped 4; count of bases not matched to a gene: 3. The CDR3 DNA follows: TGTGCCAGCAGCTGGGGGACTAGCGGTTACAATGAGCAGTTCTTC. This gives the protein CASSWGTSGYNEQFF.

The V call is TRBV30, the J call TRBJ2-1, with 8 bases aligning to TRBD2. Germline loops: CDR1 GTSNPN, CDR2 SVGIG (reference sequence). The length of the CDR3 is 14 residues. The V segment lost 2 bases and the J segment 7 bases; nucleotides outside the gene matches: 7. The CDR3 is CAWSLSGSTNEQFF. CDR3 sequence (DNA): TGTGCCTGGAGTCTCAGCGGGAGTACGAATGAGCAGTTCTTC.

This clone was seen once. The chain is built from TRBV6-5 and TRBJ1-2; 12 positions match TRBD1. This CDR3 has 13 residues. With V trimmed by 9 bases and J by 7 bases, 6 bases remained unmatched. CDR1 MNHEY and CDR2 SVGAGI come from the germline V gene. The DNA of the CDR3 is TGTGCCAGTACCGGGACAGGGGGCTTTGGCTACACCTTC. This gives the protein CASTGTGGFGYTF.

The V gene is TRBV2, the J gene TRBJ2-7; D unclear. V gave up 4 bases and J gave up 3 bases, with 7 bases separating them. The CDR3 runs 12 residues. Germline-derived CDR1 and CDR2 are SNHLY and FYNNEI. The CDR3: CASSVQNYEQYF. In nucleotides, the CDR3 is TGTGCCAGCAGTGTACAAAACTACGAGCAGTACTTC.

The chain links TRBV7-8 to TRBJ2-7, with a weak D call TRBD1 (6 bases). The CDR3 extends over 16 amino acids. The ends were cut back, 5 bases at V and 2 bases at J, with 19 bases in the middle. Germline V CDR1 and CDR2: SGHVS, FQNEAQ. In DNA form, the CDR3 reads TGTGCCAGCAGCCTCCAATTTCCGGGACAAACCTACGAGCAGTACTTC. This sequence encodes CASSLQFPGQTYEQYF. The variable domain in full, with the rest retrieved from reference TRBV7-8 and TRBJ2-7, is GAGVSQSPRYKVAKRGQDVALRCDPISGHVSLFWYQQALGQGPEFLTYFQNEAQLDKSGLPSDRFFAERPEGSVSTLKIQRTQQEDSAVYLCASSLQFPGQTYEQYFGPGTRLTVT.

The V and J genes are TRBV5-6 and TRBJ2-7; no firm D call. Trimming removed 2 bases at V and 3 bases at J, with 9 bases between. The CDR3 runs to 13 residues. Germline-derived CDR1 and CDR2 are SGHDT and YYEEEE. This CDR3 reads CASSLSPSYEQYF. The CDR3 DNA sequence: TGTGCCAGCAGCTTAAGTCCCAGCTACGAGCAGTACTTC.

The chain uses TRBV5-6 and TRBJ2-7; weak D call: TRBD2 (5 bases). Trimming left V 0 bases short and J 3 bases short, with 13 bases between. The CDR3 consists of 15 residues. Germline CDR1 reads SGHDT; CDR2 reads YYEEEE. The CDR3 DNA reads TGTGCCAGCAGCTTGGAACTATTCGGGGACTACGAGCAGTACTTC. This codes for CASSLELFGDYEQYF. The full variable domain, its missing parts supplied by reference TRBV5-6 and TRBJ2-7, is DAGVTQSPTHLIKTRGQQVTLRCSPKSGHDTVSWYQQALGQGPQFIFQYYEEEERQRGNFPDRFSGHQFPNYSSELNVNALLLGDSALYLCASSLELFGDYEQYFGPGTRLTVT.

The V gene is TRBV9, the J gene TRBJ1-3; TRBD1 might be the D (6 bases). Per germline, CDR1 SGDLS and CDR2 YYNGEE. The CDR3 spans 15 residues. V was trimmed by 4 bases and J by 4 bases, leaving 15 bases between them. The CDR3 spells CASSPRGGTGNTIYF. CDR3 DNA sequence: TGTGCCAGCAGCCCAAGGGGGGGGACAGGAAACACCATATATTTT.

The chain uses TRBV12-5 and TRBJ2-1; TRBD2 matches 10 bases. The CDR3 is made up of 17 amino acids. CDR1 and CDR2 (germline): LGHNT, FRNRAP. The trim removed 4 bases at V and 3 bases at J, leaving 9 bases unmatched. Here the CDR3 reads CASGWYTGTSVYNEQFF. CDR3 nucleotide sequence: TGTGCTAGTGGTTGGTACACCGGGACTAGCGTCTACAATGAGCAGTTCTTC.

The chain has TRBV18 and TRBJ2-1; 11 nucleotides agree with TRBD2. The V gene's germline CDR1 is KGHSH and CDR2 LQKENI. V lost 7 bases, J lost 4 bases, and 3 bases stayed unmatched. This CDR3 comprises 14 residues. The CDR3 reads CASWTSGLYNEQFF. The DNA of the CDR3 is TGTGCCAGCTGGACTAGCGGGCTTTACAATGAGCAGTTCTTC. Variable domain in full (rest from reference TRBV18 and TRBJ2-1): NAGVMQNPRHLVRRRGQEARLRCSPMKGHSHVYWYRQLPEEGLKFMVYLQKENIIDESGMPKERFSAEFPKEGPSILRIQQVVRGDSAAYFCASWTSGLYNEQFFGPGTRLTVL.

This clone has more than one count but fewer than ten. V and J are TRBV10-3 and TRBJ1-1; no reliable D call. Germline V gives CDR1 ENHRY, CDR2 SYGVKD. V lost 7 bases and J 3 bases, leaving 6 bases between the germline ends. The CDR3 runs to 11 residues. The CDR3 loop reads CAIMDYTEAFF. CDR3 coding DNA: TGTGCCATCATGGACTACACTGAAGCTTTCTTT.

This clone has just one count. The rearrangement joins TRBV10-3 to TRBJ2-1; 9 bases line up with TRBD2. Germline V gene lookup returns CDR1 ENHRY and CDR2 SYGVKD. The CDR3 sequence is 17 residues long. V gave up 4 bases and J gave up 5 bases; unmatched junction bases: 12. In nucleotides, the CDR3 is TGTGCCATCAGTGCTTTTAAGCGGGAGGTCCATAACAATGAGCAGTTCTTC. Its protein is CAISAFKREVHNNEQFF.

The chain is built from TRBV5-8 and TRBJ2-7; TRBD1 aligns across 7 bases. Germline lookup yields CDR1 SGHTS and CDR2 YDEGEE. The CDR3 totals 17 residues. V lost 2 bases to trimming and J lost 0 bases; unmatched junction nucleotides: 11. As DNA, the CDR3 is TGTGCCAGCAGCTTCTTAAGGACAGGTTTAAACTCCTACGAGCAGTACTTC. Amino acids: CASSFLRTGLNSYEQYF.

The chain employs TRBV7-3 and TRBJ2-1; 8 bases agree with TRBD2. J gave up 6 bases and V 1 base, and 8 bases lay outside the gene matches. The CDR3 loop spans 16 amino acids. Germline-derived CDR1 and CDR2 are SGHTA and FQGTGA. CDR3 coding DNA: TGTGCCAGCAGCTTAAGGGGCGGGAGGATTGGCAATGAGCAGTTCTTC. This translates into CASSLRGGRIGNEQFF.